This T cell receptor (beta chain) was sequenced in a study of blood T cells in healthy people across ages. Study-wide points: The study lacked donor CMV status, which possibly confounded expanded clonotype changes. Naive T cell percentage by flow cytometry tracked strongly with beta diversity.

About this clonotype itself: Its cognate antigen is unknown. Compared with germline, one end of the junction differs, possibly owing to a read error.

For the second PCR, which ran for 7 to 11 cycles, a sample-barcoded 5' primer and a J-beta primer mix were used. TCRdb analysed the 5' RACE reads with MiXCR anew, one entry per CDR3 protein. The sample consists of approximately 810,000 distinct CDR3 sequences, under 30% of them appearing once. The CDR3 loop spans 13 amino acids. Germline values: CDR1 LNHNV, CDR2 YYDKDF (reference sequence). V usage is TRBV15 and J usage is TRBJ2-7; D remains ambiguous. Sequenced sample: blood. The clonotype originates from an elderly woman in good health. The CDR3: CATSKYENYGQYF. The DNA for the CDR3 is TGTGCCACCAGCAAATACGAGAACTACGGGCAGTACTTC.